This TCR beta chain was identified during a study of blood T cells in healthy people across ages. General study findings and limits: Per million T cells, TCR beta diversity dropped roughly linearly as age increased. When set beside aged donors, long-lived donors presented more naive CD4+ cells and higher diversity.

Note on this clonotype: Its matching antigen is unknown.

Extracted total RNA amounted to at least 5.5 micrograms for each sample. Germline V CDR1 and CDR2: SQVTM, ANQGSEA. The CDR3 length is 14 residues. With 5 bases clipped from V and 1 base from J, the junction kept 6 bases outside the gene matches. Then a second PCR, running roughly 7 to 11 cycles, was carried out with a sample-barcoded 5' primer and a J-beta primer mix. Every molecule of cDNA carried a tag from a template-switch adaptor with 12 random nucleotides. In TCRdb, the 5' RACE reads were re-called with MiXCR into one record per CDR3 protein. The sample has some 1.5 million distinct CDR3 sequences, about 45% seen once.

The rearrangement uses TRBV29-1 and TRBJ1-1; 8 nucleotides agree with TRBD1. Sequenced: blood. This sequence was found in a woman younger than 30 in good health. As DNA, the CDR3 is TGCAGCGTTTGCAGGGGGCGCGGGAACACTGAAGCTTTCTTT. It yields the protein CSVCRGRGNTEAFF.